Given below is one TCR beta chain in context. Antigen: not known. The data stem from a study of identical twins. General observations from the study: For zero-insertion analyses, partial confounding could come from invariant MAIT and iNKT cells.

This CDR3 is built from 14 residues. The trim removed 4 bases at V and 3 bases at J, leaving 7 bases unmatched. Germline V gene sequence: CDR1 SGHRS, CDR2 YFSETQ. MiXCR, applied by TCRdb to the 5' RACE reads, yields one record per CDR3 protein. There are some 790,000 distinct CDR3 sequences in the sample; 15% to 20% occur only once, and less than 15% lies in the top ten. The data also belong to a second study, concerning T cells expressing NK-cell markers.

The specimen sequenced was PBMCs. The sequence was obtained from a woman under 30 in good health. The rearrangement uses TRBV5-1 and TRBJ2-7; 7 bases agree with TRBD1. CDR3 sequence (DNA): TGCGCCAGCAGCGGGGGACAGCTTCACTACGAGCAGTACTTC. Encoded protein: CASSGGQLHYEQYF.